This T cell receptor (beta chain) was captured in a study of identical twins. Whole-study results and caveats: Those out-of-frame alpha sequences shared by twins showed an excess of low generation probability. Cross-sectional statistics underpinned the conclusions; the same donors were not followed. Beta out-of-frame sequences showed weaker excess sharing between twins. While abundant cord blood beta clonotypes carried fewer insertions, memory repertoires showed no such pattern.

This clonotype was found many times. Its antigen is as yet unknown. TCRdb analysed the 5' RACE reads with MiXCR anew, one entry per CDR3 protein. The profile shows 650,000 to 800,000 distinct CDR3 sequences, 8.5% to 9.5% of them singletons. The same sample was also studied in work on yellow fever vaccine responses in identical twins.

The sequencing input was PBMCs. This TCR came from a woman aged 18-29 years in good health.

This CDR3 is CSARRGRDTSYEQYF. CDR3 sequence (DNA): TGCAGCGCCCGCCGGGGTCGGGACACCTCCTACGAGCAGTACTTC. The chain has TRBV29-1 and TRBJ2-7, with TRBD1 as a possible D gene (6 bases). CDR1 and CDR2 (germline): SQVTM, ANQGSEA. The CDR3 has 15 residues. Trimming took 7 bases from V and 0 from J, leaving 19 bases between them.